This T cell receptor beta chain was captured by sequencing in a study of STAT5B mutations in CD4+ large granular lymphocyte leukemia. In the source study's methods: Productive clonotypes were detectable down to 2.59 x 10-5 frequency. TCRdb's table, derived via immunoSEQ multiplex PCR, lists solely in-frame clones and lacks some. For V, J and clone size, that table is used; D and trimming come from the DNA. The table shows fewer than 40,000 clones, with 70% to 90% occurring only once. Germline V gene lookup returns CDR1 SGHAT and CDR2 FQNNGV. The CDR3 length is 13 residues. Trimming shortened V by 5 bases and J by 7 bases, and 14 bases separated the two germline ends. The study's findings and limits: Top patient clones used TRBV06 genes more often: 8/27 versus 2/35 in controls. Roughly 27% of private leukemic clonotypes occurred rarely in other patients' non-leukemic repertoires. Data were not HLA-matched across samples.

Comment on this clone: Its antigen remains unknown.

The material sequenced was CD4+ T cells from blood buffy coats. The chain links TRBV11-2 to TRBJ1-1; D unclear. This clonotype was obtained from a human donor in good health. CDR3 sequence reads: CASSPGGEGEAFF. The CDR3, as DNA: TGTGCCAGCAGCCCCGGCGGGGAAGGTGAAGCTTTCTTT.